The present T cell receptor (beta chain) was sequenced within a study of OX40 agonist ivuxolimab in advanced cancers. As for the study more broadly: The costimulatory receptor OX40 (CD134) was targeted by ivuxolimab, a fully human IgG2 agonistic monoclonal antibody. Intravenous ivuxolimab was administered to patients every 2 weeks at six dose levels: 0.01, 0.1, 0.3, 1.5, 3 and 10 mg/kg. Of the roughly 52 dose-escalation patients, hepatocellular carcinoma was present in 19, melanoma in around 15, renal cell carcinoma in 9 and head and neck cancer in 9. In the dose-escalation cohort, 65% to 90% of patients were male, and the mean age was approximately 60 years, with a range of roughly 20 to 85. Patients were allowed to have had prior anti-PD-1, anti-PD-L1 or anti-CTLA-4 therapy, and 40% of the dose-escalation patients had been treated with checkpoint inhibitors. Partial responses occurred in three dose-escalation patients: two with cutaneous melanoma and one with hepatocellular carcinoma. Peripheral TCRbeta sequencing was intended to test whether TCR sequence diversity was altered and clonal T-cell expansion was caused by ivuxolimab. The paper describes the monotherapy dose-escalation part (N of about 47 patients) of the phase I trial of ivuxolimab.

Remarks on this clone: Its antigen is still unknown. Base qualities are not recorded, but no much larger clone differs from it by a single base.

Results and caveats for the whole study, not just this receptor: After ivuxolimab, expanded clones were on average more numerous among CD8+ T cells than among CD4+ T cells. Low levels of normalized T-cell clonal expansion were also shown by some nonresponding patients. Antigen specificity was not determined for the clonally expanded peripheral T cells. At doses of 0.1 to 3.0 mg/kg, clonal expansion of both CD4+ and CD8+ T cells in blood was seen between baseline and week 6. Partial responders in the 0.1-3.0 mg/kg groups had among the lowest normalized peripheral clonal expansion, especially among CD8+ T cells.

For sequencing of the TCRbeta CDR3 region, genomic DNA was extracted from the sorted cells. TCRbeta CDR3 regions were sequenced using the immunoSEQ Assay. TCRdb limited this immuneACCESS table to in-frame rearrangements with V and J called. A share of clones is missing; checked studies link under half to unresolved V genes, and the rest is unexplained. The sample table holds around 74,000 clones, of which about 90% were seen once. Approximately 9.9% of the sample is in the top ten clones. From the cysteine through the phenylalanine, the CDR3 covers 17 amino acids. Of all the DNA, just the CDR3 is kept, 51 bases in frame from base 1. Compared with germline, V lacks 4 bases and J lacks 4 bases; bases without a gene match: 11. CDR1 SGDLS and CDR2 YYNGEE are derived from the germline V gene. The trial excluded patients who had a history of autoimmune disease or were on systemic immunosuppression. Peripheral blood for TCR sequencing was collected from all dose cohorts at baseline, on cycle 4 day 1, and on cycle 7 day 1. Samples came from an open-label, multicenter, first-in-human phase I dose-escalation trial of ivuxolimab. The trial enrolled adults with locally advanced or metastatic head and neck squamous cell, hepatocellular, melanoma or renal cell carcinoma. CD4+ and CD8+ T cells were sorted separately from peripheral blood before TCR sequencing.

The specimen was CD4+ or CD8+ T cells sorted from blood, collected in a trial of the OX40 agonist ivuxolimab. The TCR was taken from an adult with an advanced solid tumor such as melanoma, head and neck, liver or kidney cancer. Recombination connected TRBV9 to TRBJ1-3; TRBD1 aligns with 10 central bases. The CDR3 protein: CASSPKTGGRWGNTIYF. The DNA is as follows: TGTGCCAGCAGCCCAAAGACAGGGGGCAGATGGGGAAACACCATATATTTT.